This paragraph covers one TCR beta chain sequence. The length of the CDR3 is 15 residues. Germline lookup yields CDR1 MNHEY and CDR2 SMNVEV (reference sequence). V dropped 8 bases and J dropped 4 bases, with 20 bases sitting between them. These data belong to a study of T cell changes during pregnancy in multiple sclerosis. This table comes from immunoSEQ multiplex PCR, and its TCRdb copy is limited to in-frame clones, with some not included. The sample includes 34,000 or so clones, roughly 88% of them seen just once. The TCR sequence derives from a female donor in good health, enrolled as a control in a pregnancy study. Here the sequenced sample was peripheral blood, taken in the second trimester of pregnancy. V is TRBV27 and J is TRBJ1-2, with D maybe TRBD1 (5 bases). The CDR3 spells CASALGGSPFYGYTF. CDR3 sequence (DNA): TGTGCCAGCGCTCTGGGGGGAAGTCCTTTCTATGGCTACACCTTC.